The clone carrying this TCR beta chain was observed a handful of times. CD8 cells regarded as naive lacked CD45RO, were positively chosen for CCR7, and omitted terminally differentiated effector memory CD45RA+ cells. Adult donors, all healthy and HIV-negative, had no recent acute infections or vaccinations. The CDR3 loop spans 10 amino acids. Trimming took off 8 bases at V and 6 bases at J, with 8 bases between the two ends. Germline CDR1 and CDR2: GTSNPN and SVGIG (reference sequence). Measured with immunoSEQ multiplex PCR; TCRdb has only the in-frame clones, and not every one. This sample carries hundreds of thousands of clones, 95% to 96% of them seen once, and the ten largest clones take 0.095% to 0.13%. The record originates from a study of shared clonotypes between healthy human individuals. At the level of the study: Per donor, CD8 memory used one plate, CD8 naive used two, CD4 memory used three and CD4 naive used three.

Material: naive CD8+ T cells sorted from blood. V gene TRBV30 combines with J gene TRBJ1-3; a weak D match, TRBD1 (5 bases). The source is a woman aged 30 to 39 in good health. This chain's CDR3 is CAMTVNTIYF. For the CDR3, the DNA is TGTGCCATGACAGTAAACACCATATATTTT.